The entry below describes one T cell receptor beta chain. The target antigen is unknown. The V and J ends lost 2 bases and 8 bases respectively, with 12 bases between them. The CDR3 is 13 residues long. CDR1 MDHEN and CDR2 SYDVKM come from the germline V gene. This specimen belongs to a study of OX40 agonist ivuxolimab in advanced cancers. The overall study: The diagnoses of dose-escalation patients were hepatocellular carcinoma, melanoma, renal cell or head and neck cancer. Three dose-escalation patients had partial responses: one with hepatocellular carcinoma and two with cutaneous melanoma. Study-level findings and limits: Clonal expansion by week 6 occurred in CD4+ and CD8+ blood T cells (at 0.1 to 3.0 mg/kg).

Sequencing used immunoSEQ multiplex PCR; TCRdb keeps in-frame clones, though not all of them. The table lists about 85,000 clones, roughly 85% of them singletons, with roughly 1.9% in the top ten. Material: CD4+ or CD8+ T cells sorted from blood, obtained in a trial of the OX40 agonist ivuxolimab. This receptor was identified in an adult with an advanced solid tumor such as melanoma, head and neck, liver or kidney cancer. V and J are TRBV28 and TRBJ1-2; D gene uncertain. CDR3 sequence: CASSLLPELGYTF. In DNA, the CDR3 is TGTGCCAGCAGTTTACTCCCTGAGCTCGGCTACACCTTC.